This TCR beta chain was sequenced in a study of T cell repertoires in cytomegalovirus infection. This clonotype was recorded many times. TCRdb re-analysed the reads in MiXCR, keeping a single row per CDR3 protein. This table holds 250,000 to 300,000 distinct CDR3 sequences, over 20% found once. The sample comprised PBMCs. The receptor was derived from a human donor in good health (CMV status not recorded). Some clones in this sample may be carry-over from other donors' samples.

This CDR3 is CASSLDKGQVYNEQFF. CDR3 bases: TGTGCCAGCAGCTTAGACAAGGGACAGGTGTACAATGAGCAGTTCTTC. The chain combines TRBV11-2 with TRBJ2-1; 8 nucleotides match TRBD1. Germline V CDR1 and CDR2: SGHAT, FQNNGV. The CDR3 is made up of 16 amino acids. Trimming took 0 bases from V and 4 from J; bases not matched to a gene: 5.